This T cell receptor (gamma chain) was sequenced for a study of intestinal T cells in coeliac disease. About the study: In the TRG cohort, coeliac patients were much younger than controls. Findings and caveats of the study: Multiple copies of a CDR3 amino acid sequence may be PCR duplicates. Using TRD kmers, classification was 22 of 22 correct; leave-one-out accuracy reportedly about 93%. Coeliac and control groups differed significantly in age.

The germline gives CDR1 GITISATS, CDR2 ISYDGTV (reference sequence). The CDR3 loop spans 10 amino acids. V lost 3 bases, J lost 7 bases, and 0 bases stayed unmatched. For each case, the template was genomic DNA from ten roughly 5.3-µm formalin-fixed paraffin-embedded scrolls. Judged by abundance, this clone is hyperexpanded. The antigen is undetermined. This sample includes further DNA sequences coding for the same CDR3. Using about 210 ng of biopsy DNA, TRG was amplified with LymphoTrack primers. TCRdb used CATT to re-call clones from the multiplex PCR reads. The sample carries around 900 gamma-chain clones, under 60% recorded once.

This chain connects TRGV9 to TRGJ1 or TRGJ2. The sample comprised a duodenal biopsy. The sequence was obtained from a human donor with celiac disease. This CDR3 is CALWEYKKLF. The CDR3 nucleotides are TGTGCCTTGTGGGAGTATAAGAAACTCTTT.